A single sample gave rise to the 32 T cell receptor beta chains below, sequenced in a study of blood T cell repertoires in COVID-19. The table came from immunoSEQ multiplex PCR; TCRdb's copy has only in-frame clones and leaves some out. Among approximately 200,000 clones listed, 85% to 90% were seen once. The material sequenced was peripheral blood. These receptors all stem from a woman in her sixties or seventies with acute or convalescent COVID-19.

The gene calls are TRBV2 and TRBJ2-7; 10 positions agree with TRBD1. The CDR3 contains 15 residues. Germline V gives CDR1 SNHLY, CDR2 FYNNEI. Unmatched junction bases numbered 4, after V lost 4 bases and J lost 1 base. The CDR3 reads CASSAPGQGSYEQYF. The CDR3 DNA is TGTGCCAGCAGTGCTCCGGGACAGGGGTCCTACGAGCAGTACTTC.

The V call is TRBV2, the J call TRBJ1-3, with a tentative D call TRBD1 (5 bases). This CDR3 comprises 15 residues. The V and J ends lost 7 bases and 2 bases respectively, with 15 bases between them. Germline V gene data show CDR1 as SNHLY and CDR2 as FYNNEI. The CDR3, as DNA: TGTGCCAGCACGCCTTTTGACAGAACTGGAAACACCATATATTTT. Translating gives CASTPFDRTGNTIYF. Based on the CDR3 plus reference TRBV2 and TRBJ1-3, the full variable domain is EPEVTQTPSHQVTQMGQEVILRCVPISNHLYFYWYRQILGQKVEFLVSFYNNEISEKSEIFDDQFSVERPDGSNFTLKIRSTKLEDSAMYFCASTPFDRTGNTIYFGEGSWLTVV.

The rearrangement uses TRBV6-5 and TRBJ2-7; D unresolved. The CDR3 spans 11 residues. The germline CDR1 and CDR2 sequences are MNHEY and SVGAGI. Trimming removed 5 bases from V and 3 bases from J, with 5 bases in between. The CDR3 reads CASSNLYEQYF. In DNA form, the CDR3 reads TGTGCCAGCAGTAATCTCTACGAGCAGTACTTC.

The rearrangement links TRBV30 to TRBJ1-6; maybe TRBD1 (5 bases). The V end lost 1 base, the J end lost 6 bases, and 13 bases lay between the germline ends. Germline CDR1 and CDR2: GTSNPN and SVGIG (reference sequence). The CDR3 is 15 residues long. The chain's CDR3 is CAWSEVQGANSPLHF. CDR3 nucleotides: TGTGCCTGGAGTGAAGTGCAGGGTGCTAATTCACCCCTCCACTTT.

The V call is TRBV24-1, the J call TRBJ2-1, with D possibly TRBD1 on 5 matching bases. The CDR3 length is 14 residues. CDR1 and CDR2 from the germline V gene are KGHDR and SFDVKD. The V end lost 0 bases, the J end lost 8 bases, and 10 bases lay between the germline ends. This CDR3 reads CATSDLRVGDEQFF. The CDR3 bases are TGTGCCACCAGTGATTTGCGGGTAGGGGATGAGCAGTTCTTC.

The V and J genes are TRBV14 and TRBJ2-1, with D possibly TRBD1 on 6 matching bases. Trimming stripped 5 bases from V and 5 bases from J, with 10 bases between. Germline-derived CDR1 and CDR2 are SGHDN and FVKESK. The CDR3 extends over 13 amino acids. CDR3 region: CASSKTGNNEQFF. CDR3 nucleotide sequence: TGTGCCAGCAGCAAAACAGGGAACAATGAGCAGTTCTTC.

The chain couples TRBV6-5 to TRBJ1-1; D is unresolved. V was clipped by 2 bases and J by 1 base, with 11 bases between them. This CDR3 is 15 amino acids long. Germline CDR1 reads MNHEY; CDR2 reads SVGAGI. This CDR3 reads CASSYTREANTEAFF. The DNA for the CDR3 is TGTGCCAGCAGTTACACCCGGGAGGCGAACACTGAAGCTTTCTTT.

The rearrangement links TRBV28 to TRBJ2-7; 8 bases align to TRBD2. The germline gives CDR1 MDHEN, CDR2 SYDVKM. This CDR3 has 15 residues. The trim removed 7 bases at V and 6 bases at J, leaving 14 bases unmatched. This CDR3 reads CASTRSVAGWGEQYF. CDR3 coding DNA: TGTGCCAGCACGAGGTCGGTAGCGGGATGGGGCGAGCAGTACTTC. Variable domain in full (rest from reference TRBV28 and TRBJ2-7): DVKVTQSSRYLVKRTGEKVFLECVQDMDHENMFWYRQDPGLGLRLIYFSYDVKMKEKGDIPEGYSVSREKKERFSLILESASTNQTSMYLCASTRSVAGWGEQYFGPGTRLTVT.

The CDR3 sequence: CASSFQIMASSNQPQHF. CDR3 sequence (DNA): TGTGCCAGCAGTTTCCAGATAATGGCATCCAGCAATCAGCCCCAGCATTTT. The chain carries TRBV28 and TRBJ1-5; D unresolved. The ends were cut back, 3 bases at V and 1 base at J, with 16 bases in the middle. Germline V gene data show CDR1 as MDHEN and CDR2 as SYDVKM. CDR3 length equals 17 residues.

The chain joins TRBV5-1 to TRBJ1-6; possible D gene TRBD1, 6 bases. Germline CDR1 SGHRS, CDR2 YFSETQ. Trimming pared 0 bases from V and 5 bases from J, leaving 6 bases between. The CDR3 extends over 14 amino acids. Here the CDR3 reads CASSLGTDNSPLHF. CDR3 coding DNA: TGCGCCAGCAGCTTGGGGACAGATAATTCACCCCTCCACTTT.

This clone was found a few times. The V call is TRBV19, the J call TRBJ2-3; perhaps TRBD1 as D (6 bases). Germline lookup yields CDR1 LNHDA and CDR2 SQIVND (reference sequence). Trimming left V 3 bases short and J 2 bases short, with 15 bases between. CDR3 length equals 16 residues. CDR3 region: CASSISGAFPTDTQYF. CDR3 in DNA: TGTGCCAGTAGTATCTCAGGGGCATTCCCCACAGATACGCAGTATTTT.

This clone was detected a few times. This chain links TRBV25-1 with TRBJ1-1; the D is unclear. Trimming cost V 2 bases and J 6 bases, with 7 bases left between them. Germline loops: CDR1 MGHDK, CDR2 SYGVNS. The CDR3 consists of 12 residues. As DNA, the CDR3 is TGTGCCAGCAGTGAAGGTACAGCTGAAGCTTTCTTT. This translates into CASSEGTAEAFF.

The chain links TRBV27 to TRBJ2-2; D possibly corresponds to TRBD1 (6 bases). This CDR3 spans 19 amino acids. Germline-derived CDR1 and CDR2 are MNHEY and SMNVEV (reference sequence). V dropped 8 bases and J dropped 6 bases, with 31 bases sitting between them. The CDR3 sequence: CASESQLFWTEKVSGELFF. Here the CDR3 DNA reads TGTGCCAGCGAATCCCAACTGTTCTGGACAGAAAAGGTTTCCGGGGAGCTGTTTTTT.

The V call is TRBV5-1, the J call TRBJ1-5; TRBD1 matches at 7 bases. The germline V gene has CDR1 SGHRS and CDR2 YFSETQ. V trimming: 0 bases; J trimming: 4 bases; junction bases outside the gene matches: 1. This CDR3 region has 14 residues. Here the CDR3 DNA reads TGCGCCAGCAGCTTGGAGGGGGCTAATCAGCCCCAGCATTTT. It encodes CASSLEGANQPQHF.

This chain links TRBV19 with TRBJ2-1, with D perhaps matching TRBD2 (6 bases). This CDR3 is built from 15 residues. From germline, CDR1 is LNHDA and CDR2 SQIVND (reference sequence). V was pared by 6 bases and J by 5 bases, with 17 bases between. This chain's CDR3 is CASSRLVIADNEQFF. CDR3 bases: TGTGCCAGTAGCAGACTAGTCATAGCGGACAATGAGCAGTTCTTC.

The chain combines TRBV15 with TRBJ2-1; D gene unclear. With 5 bases removed from V and 3 bases from J, the gap between germline ends came to 8 bases. CDR1 is LNHNV and CDR2 is YYDKDF in the germline V gene (reference sequence). This CDR3 contains 13 residues. The chain's CDR3 is CATSSANYNEQFF. In nucleotides, the CDR3 is TGTGCCACCAGCTCTGCTAACTACAATGAGCAGTTCTTC.

The V call is TRBV2, the J call TRBJ1-3, with a possible D match to TRBD1 (6 bases). Germline assignment: CDR1 SNHLY and CDR2 FYNNEI. V was cut by 6 bases and J by 1 base, with 13 bases left in between. The CDR3 length is 15 residues. As DNA, the CDR3 is TGTGCCAGCAGAAGGGGGACGATGTCTGGAAACACCATATATTTT. It translates to CASRRGTMSGNTIYF.

The chain is built from TRBV11-2 and TRBJ2-3; 12 nucleotides line up with TRBD2. The CDR3 contains 17 residues. After removal of 3 bases from V and 2 bases from J, the junction contained 6 bases not matched to a gene. The germline gives CDR1 SGHAT, CDR2 FQNNGV. CDR3 DNA sequence: TGTGCCAGCAGCTTCACTAGCGGGGGGCTTACCACAGATACGCAGTATTTT. It yields the protein CASSFTSGGLTTDTQYF.

The chain has TRBV19 and TRBJ2-3; 7 bases are a match to TRBD2. The V segment lost 2 bases and the J segment 1 base; nucleotides outside the gene matches: 9. The germline gives CDR1 LNHDA, CDR2 SQIVND (reference sequence). The CDR3 extends over 17 amino acids. The chain's CDR3 is CASSISGGLIGTDTQYF. In nucleotides, the CDR3 is TGTGCCAGTAGTATATCGGGGGGACTCATAGGCACAGATACGCAGTATTTT.

The chain is built from TRBV5-8 and TRBJ2-1; 10 bases match TRBD2. V lost 4 bases to trimming and J lost 4 bases; unmatched junction nucleotides: 8. Germline-derived CDR1 and CDR2 are SGHTS and YDEGEE. The CDR3 covers 16 residues. The CDR3 here is CASSPPTSGDYNEQFF. The CDR3 DNA is TGTGCCAGCAGCCCCCCTACTAGCGGGGATTACAATGAGCAGTTCTTC.

The chain has TRBV7-2 and TRBJ2-7; D is possibly TRBD1 (5 bases). The germline CDR1 and CDR2 sequences are SGHTA and FQGNSA. Trimming removed 1 base at V and 4 bases at J, with 11 bases between. This CDR3 is built from 14 residues. CDR3 sequence reads: CASSLETVIYEQYF. The CDR3 DNA reads TGTGCCAGCAGCTTAGAGACAGTGATATACGAGCAGTACTTC.

The chain has TRBV27 and TRBJ1-1; 9 bases are shared with TRBD1. Looked up from germline, CDR1 is MNHEY and CDR2 is SMNVEV (reference sequence). Unmatched junction bases numbered 7, after V lost 5 bases and J lost 6 bases. The CDR3 is made up of 14 amino acids. Written as DNA, the CDR3 is TGTGCCAGCAGTCGGGACAGGGCATACGCTGAAGCTTTCTTT. Encoded protein: CASSRDRAYAEAFF.

CDR3 residues: CASSKGVRGGTYEQFF. CDR3 nucleotides: TGTGCCAGCAGCAAAGGGGTCCGGGGGGGCACTTATGAGCAGTTCTTC. This chain connects TRBV3-1 (or the pseudogene TRBV3-2) to TRBJ2-1; 8 nucleotides align to TRBD2. Germline CDR1 is LGHDT and CDR2 is YNNKEL (reference sequence). V dropped 5 bases and J dropped 8; count of bases not matched to a gene: 14. The CDR3 length is 16 residues.

The V gene is TRBV27, the J gene TRBJ2-7, with TRBD2 matching 7 bases. In germline, CDR1 is MNHEY, CDR2 SMNVEV (reference sequence). V was clipped by 1 base and J by 2 bases; unmatched bases: 2. CDR3 length equals 14 residues. This CDR3 is CASSLYGLAYEQYF. The CDR3 DNA reads as TGTGCCAGCAGTTTATACGGACTAGCCTACGAGCAGTACTTC.

The gene calls are TRBV5-8 and TRBJ1-4; weak D call: TRBD1 (5 bases). The CDR3 runs 16 residues. V was shortened by 0 bases and J by 0 bases, with 9 bases between the two germline ends. Germline V gene sequence: CDR1 SGHTS, CDR2 YDEGEE. This chain's CDR3 is CASSLARGATNEKLFF. The CDR3 bases are TGTGCCAGCAGCTTGGCCCGGGGGGCAACTAATGAAAAACTGTTTTTT. Complete variable domain (other parts from reference TRBV5-8 and TRBJ1-4): EAGVTQSPTHLIKTRGQQATLRCSPISGHTSVYWYQQALGLGLQFLLWYDEGEERNRGNFPPRFSGRQFPNYSSELNVNALELEDSALYLCASSLARGATNEKLFFGSGTQLSVL.

DNA for the CDR3: TGTGCCAGCAGCGTATCCGCGAACACCGGGGAGCTGTTTTTT. It translates to CASSVSANTGELFF. The chain couples TRBV9 to TRBJ2-2; D call uncertain. The CDR3 runs 14 residues. The germline gives CDR1 SGDLS, CDR2 YYNGEE. The V gene lost 1 base and the J gene lost 0 bases, with 4 bases spanning the gap. Supplemented by reference TRBV9 and TRBJ2-2, the full variable domain reads DSGVTQTPKHLITATGQRVTLRCSPRSGDLSVYWYQQSLDQGLQFLIQYYNGEERAKGNILERFSAQQFPDLHSELNLSSLELGDSALYFCASSVSANTGELFFGEGSRLTVL.

The V and J genes are TRBV6-5 and TRBJ1-2; D ambiguous. The ends were cut back, 5 bases at V and 3 bases at J, with 16 bases in the middle. Germline lookup yields CDR1 MNHEY and CDR2 SVGAGI. This CDR3 comprises 15 residues. CDR3 DNA sequence: TGTGCCAGCAGTCCGCTCGCCAGTCCCCACTATGGCTACACCTTC. Its protein is CASSPLASPHYGYTF.

The CDR3 reads CASSLDGSGYEQFF. The CDR3, as DNA: TGTGCCAGCAGCTTAGACGGGAGTGGCTATGAGCAGTTCTTC. The gene calls are TRBV11-3 and TRBJ2-1; D is perhaps TRBD2 (6 bases). The CDR3 has 14 residues. CDR1 is SGHNT, CDR2 YENEEA, per germline. Trimming removed 0 bases at V and 8 bases at J, with 11 bases between. The full variable domain, in which reference TRBV11-3 and TRBJ2-1 provide the parts outside the CDR3, is EAGVVQSPRYKIIEKKQPVAFWCNPISGHNTLYWYLQNLGQGPELLIRYENEEAVDDSQLPKDRFSAERLKGVDSTLKIQPAELGDSAVYLCASSLDGSGYEQFFGPGTRLTVL.

The rearrangement links TRBV28 to TRBJ1-1, with D possibly matching TRBD1 (5 bases). The germline gives CDR1 MDHEN, CDR2 SYDVKM. Trimming took off 5 bases at V and 6 bases at J, with 22 bases between the two ends. This CDR3 has 16 amino acids. The CDR3 protein is CASSHPAGHGRPEAFF. In nucleotides, the CDR3 is TGTGCCAGCAGTCATCCAGCGGGGCACGGTCGGCCTGAAGCTTTCTTT.

The chain couples TRBV7-9 to TRBJ1-5; 7 bases map to TRBD1. V was pared by 1 base and J by 9 bases, with 9 bases of the junction left unmatched. CDR1 SEHNR and CDR2 FQNEAQ come from the germline V gene (reference sequence). The CDR3 is 15 amino acids. The CDR3 region is CASSLEDRVGTPQHF. The CDR3 DNA is TGTGCCAGCAGCTTAGAAGACAGGGTTGGAACGCCCCAGCATTTT.

The CDR3 DNA reads as TGTGCCAGCAGAACTCGGACAGGGTACGTGAACACTGAAGCTTTCTTT. It specifies CASRTRTGYVNTEAFF. This chain joins TRBV28 and TRBJ1-1, with 8 bases aligning to TRBD1. There are 16 residues in the CDR3. J gave up 0 bases and V 6 bases, and 9 bases lay outside the gene matches. Germline CDR1 is MDHEN and CDR2 is SYDVKM.

Here the CDR3 DNA reads TGTGCCAGCAGCTTAGATAACAGGGCAGGACGGCCTGCAGATACGCAGTATTTT. It codes for CASSLDNRAGRPADTQYF. This chain connects TRBV11-2 to TRBJ2-3; tentatively, D is TRBD1 (6 bases). V gave up 0 bases and J gave up 4 bases, with 20 bases separating them. Looked up from germline, CDR1 is SGHAT and CDR2 is FQNNGV. The length of the CDR3 is 18 residues.